Listed below are T cell receptor beta chains from one sample, sequenced in a study of somatic mutations in cytotoxic T cells in rheumatoid arthritis. The method was immunoSEQ multiplex PCR; TCRdb's version includes in-frame clones alone and lacks a portion of them. In the table there are around 2,000 clones, roughly 70% of which are singletons. The specimen was CD8+ T cells sorted from blood, collected at a follow-up visit. The receptors come from a man between 65 and 85 years old with rheumatoid arthritis. Both conserved end residues are part of each CDR3. Each record gives: D gene, clone size, V gene, J gene, CDR3 DNA, CDR3 protein. The D gene is left open where the match is weak. Only part of the rows carry a size: once, few, many, or a class if the clone is expanded.

TRBD2	NA	TRBV28	TRBJ2-7	TGTGCCAGCAGACCTGGGACTAGCGGGGAAAGGCCCTACGAGCAGTACTTC	CASRPGTSGERPYEQYF
TRBD2	once	TRBV7-9	TRBJ2-1	TGTGCCAGCAGCGCAAAACCACCGGGACTAGCCTACAATGAGCAGTTCTTC	CASSAKPPGLAYNEQFF
NA	NA	TRBV23-1	TRBJ1-4	TGCGCCAGCAGTCATCGACAGACTACTAATGAAAAACTGTTTTTT	CASSHRQTTNEKLFF
NA	NA	TRBV27	TRBJ2-1	TGTGCCAGCAGTTTATTAATCGGAGGAGACAATGAGCAGTTCTTC	CASSLLIGGDNEQFF
NA	NA	TRBV9	TRBJ1-2	TGTGCCAGCAGCGTAGACCCGCAAATTGGACAGCGGGGAAGCTACACCTTC	CASSVDPQIGQRGSYTF
NA	NA	TRBV25-1	TRBJ1-1	TGTGCCAGCAGTGAGGGGAACACTGAAGCTTTCTTT	CASSEGNTEAFF
NA	large	TRBV7-8	TRBJ1-1	TGTGCCAGCAGCCCGACCATGGGGGGCAGGTGGGACACTGAAGCTTTCTTT	CASSPTMGGRWDTEAFF
NA	few	TRBV5-4	TRBJ2-7	TGTGCCAGCAGCTTGCAAACATCCGAGCAGTACTTC	CASSLQTSEQYF
NA	NA	TRBV11-2	TRBJ2-3	TGTGCCAGCAGCTCCGCAGATACGCAGTATTTT	CASSSADTQYF
NA	once	TRBV2	TRBJ2-7	TGTGCCAGCAGTGACCCCCCCTTGGAGCAGTACTTC	CASSDPPLEQYF
TRBD1	NA	TRBV6-1	TRBJ2-7	TGTGCCAGCAGTGTTACAGGGGAGTGGACCTACGAGCAGTACTTC	CASSVTGEWTYEQYF
NA	NA	TRBV2	TRBJ2-4	TGTGCCAGCAGTGAGCCCGAAGAAAACATTCAGTACTTC	CASSEPEENIQYF